This T cell receptor beta chain was retrieved from a study of early T cells in non-severe SARS-CoV-2 infection listed by TCRdb under 2021. Background for the entire study: Because TCR sequencing relied on bulk RNA taken from unsorted whole blood, pairing of alpha and beta chains was not possible. Results the study describes overall, beyond this receptor: VDJdb matching was skewed toward anti-spike CD8 responses and likely underestimated virus-specific expansions by missing private and CD4 specificities.

A note on this clonotype: It has no known antigen specificity. No much larger clone exists at a distance of one base, and base qualities are not known.

Set within a cohort of healthcare workers in London, UK, this nested case-control study involved weekly PCR testing of nasopharyngeal swabs along with blood sampling. Healthcare workers were recruited during the week of the UK lockdown, between 23 and 31 March 2020, and followed weekly for up to roughly 15 weeks. The junction shows trimming of 3 bases on V and 4 bases on J, plus 11 bases between the germline ends. The germline V gene (reference sequence) gives CDR1 as WNHNN and CDR2 as SYGVQD. Its CDR3 holds 14 amino acids, cysteine through phenylalanine. Just CDR3 DNA is preserved here, 42 bases in frame from base 1. Library preparation was by 5' RACE. Reads for this sample came from a NextSeq 500. The TCR library protocol attached unique molecular identifiers to individual cDNA molecules to correct for sequencing error and PCR bias. Both TCR alpha and beta chains were sequenced, and tight co-correlation was observed between alpha and beta sequence abundances in each sample. The paper's processing steps were these. Decombinator V4 was used to perform V gene, J gene and CDR3 annotation of TCR sequences. TCRs were defined as expanded if a significant change between any two time points was detected under a Poisson model with p below 0.0001. TCR abundances were normalised to the total number of TCRs sequenced per sample and expressed as counts per million. TRAV1-2 paired with TRAJ12, TRAJ20 or TRAJ33 defined MAIT TCRs, while TRAV10 paired with TRAJ18 defined iNKT TCRs. A search of VDJdb, accessed on 1 November 2021, was run for TCRs annotated to CMV, EBV and SARS-CoV-2, with TCRs annotated for multiple antigens excluded. TCRdb handled the public reads itself, with Q25 trimming in fastp and clone calling in MiXCR, and kept productive beta chains. All rows with the same CDR3 protein become a single entry with the most common DNA and genes. TCRdb, not the original authors, processed these V and J calls. Here the sample has 50,000 or so distinct CDR3 sequences; around 14% occur a single time. The ten largest account for about a tenth of the sample.

The receptor was derived from an adult who was a healthcare worker with PCR-confirmed SARS-CoV-2 infection or an uninfected control (not recorded which). The chain was built from TRBV10-1 and TRBJ2-3, and the D gene may be TRBD2, 6 bases matching. The source material was whole blood. The CDR3 region has the sequence CASSETGDPDTQYF. The nucleotides read TGCGCCAGCAGTGAAACGGGAGATCCAGATACGCAGTATTTT.